These 2 T cell receptor beta chains were sequenced from one sample in a study of naive and memory T cell subsets. Ligated cDNA underwent four rounds of PCR with nested alpha and beta constant region primers and SP2. A single record per CDR3 protein comes from TCRdb applying MiXCR to the 5' RACE reads. The sample holds roughly 56,000 distinct CDR3 sequences; about 7% are singletons and the top ten take 8.5% to 10%. An oligonucleotide containing a UMI was ligated to the 3' end of TCR cDNA. All receptors come from a male donor in good health.

The chain uses TRBV2 and TRBJ1-2; D may be TRBD1 (6 bases). Germline V gene sequence: CDR1 SNHLY, CDR2 FYNNEI. The CDR3 spans 17 residues. Deletions cut 2 bases from V and 0 bases from J, with 16 bases between. The CDR3 DNA reads as TGTGCCAGCAGTGAAAGGGGACATCCTACGACTAACTATGGCTACACCTTC. This encodes CASSERGHPTTNYGYTF.

This clonotype was recorded many times. The CDR3 coding sequence is TGTGCCAGCAGTAACGCCGGGACAGGGCAAACTGAAGCTTTCTTT. Residues: CASSNAGTGQTEAFF. The chain links TRBV2 to TRBJ1-1; 9 bases are a match to TRBD1. The CDR3 extends over 15 amino acids. Trimming at V came to 5 bases and at J to 5 bases, leaving 9 bases not matched to a gene. CDR1 and CDR2 from the germline V gene are SNHLY and FYNNEI.